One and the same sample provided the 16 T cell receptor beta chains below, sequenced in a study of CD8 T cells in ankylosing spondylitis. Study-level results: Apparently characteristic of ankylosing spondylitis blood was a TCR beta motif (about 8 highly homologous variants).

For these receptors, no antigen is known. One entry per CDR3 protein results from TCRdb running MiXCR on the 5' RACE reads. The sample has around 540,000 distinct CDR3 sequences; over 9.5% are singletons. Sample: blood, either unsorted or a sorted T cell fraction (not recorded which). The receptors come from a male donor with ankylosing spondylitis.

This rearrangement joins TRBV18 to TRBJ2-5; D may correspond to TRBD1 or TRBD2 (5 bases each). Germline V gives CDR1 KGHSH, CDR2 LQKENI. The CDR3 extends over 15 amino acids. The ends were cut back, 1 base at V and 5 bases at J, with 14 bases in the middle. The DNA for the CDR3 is TGTGCCAGCTCACCACGCAGTGAGGGGATGGAGACCCAGTACTTC. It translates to CASSPRSEGMETQYF.

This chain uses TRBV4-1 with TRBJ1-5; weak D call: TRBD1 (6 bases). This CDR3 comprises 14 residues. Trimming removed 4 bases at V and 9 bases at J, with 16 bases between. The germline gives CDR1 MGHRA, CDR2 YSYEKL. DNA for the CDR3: TGCGCCAGCAGCCGCATACAGGGCACCCCGCCCCAGCATTTT. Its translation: CASSRIQGTPPQHF.

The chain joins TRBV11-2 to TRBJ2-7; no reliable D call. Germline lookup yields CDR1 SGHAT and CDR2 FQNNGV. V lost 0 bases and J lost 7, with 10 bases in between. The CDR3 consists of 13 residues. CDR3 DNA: TGTGCCAGCAGCTTAGACCCCCCCAGGGAGCAGTACTTC. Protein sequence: CASSLDPPREQYF.

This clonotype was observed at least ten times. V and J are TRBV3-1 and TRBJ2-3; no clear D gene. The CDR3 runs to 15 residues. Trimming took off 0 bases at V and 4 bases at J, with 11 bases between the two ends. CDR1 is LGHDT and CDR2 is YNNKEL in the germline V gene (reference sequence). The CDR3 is CASSQDPKWPDTQYF. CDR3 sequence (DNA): TGTGCCAGCAGCCAAGATCCAAAATGGCCAGATACGCAGTATTTT.

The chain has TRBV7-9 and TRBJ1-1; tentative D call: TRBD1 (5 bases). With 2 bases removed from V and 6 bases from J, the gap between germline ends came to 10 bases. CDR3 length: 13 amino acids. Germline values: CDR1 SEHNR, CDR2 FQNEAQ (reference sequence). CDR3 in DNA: TGTGCCAGCAGCTTAAGGGGTGTTGCTGAAGCTTTCTTT. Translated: CASSLRGVAEAFF.

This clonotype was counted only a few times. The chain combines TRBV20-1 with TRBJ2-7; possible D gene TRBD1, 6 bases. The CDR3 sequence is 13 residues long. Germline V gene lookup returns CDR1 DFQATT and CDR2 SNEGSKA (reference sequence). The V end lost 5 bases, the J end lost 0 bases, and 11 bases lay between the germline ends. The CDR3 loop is CSALDRNSYEQYF. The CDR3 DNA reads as TGCAGTGCTCTCGACAGGAACTCCTACGAGCAGTACTTC.

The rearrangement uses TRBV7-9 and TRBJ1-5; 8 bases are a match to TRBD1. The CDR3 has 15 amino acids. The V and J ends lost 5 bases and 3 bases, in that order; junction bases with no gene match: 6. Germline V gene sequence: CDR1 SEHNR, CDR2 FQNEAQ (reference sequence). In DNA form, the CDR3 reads TGTGCCAGCAGCCTGACAGGGGCCCCCAATCAGCCCCAGCATTTT. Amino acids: CASSLTGAPNQPQHF.

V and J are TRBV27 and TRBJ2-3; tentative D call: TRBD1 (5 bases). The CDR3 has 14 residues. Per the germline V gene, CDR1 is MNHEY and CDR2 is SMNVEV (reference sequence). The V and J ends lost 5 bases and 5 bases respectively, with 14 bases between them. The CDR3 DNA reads TGTGCCAGCAGTCGGGTTGCCGACAGAGATACGCAGTATTTT. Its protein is CASSRVADRDTQYF.

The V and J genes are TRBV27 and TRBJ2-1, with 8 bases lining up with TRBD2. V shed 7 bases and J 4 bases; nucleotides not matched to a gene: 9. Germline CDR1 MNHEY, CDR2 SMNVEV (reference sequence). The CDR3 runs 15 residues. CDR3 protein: CASTDGVAGYNEQFF. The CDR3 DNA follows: TGTGCCAGCACCGACGGAGTAGCGGGGTACAATGAGCAGTTCTTC.

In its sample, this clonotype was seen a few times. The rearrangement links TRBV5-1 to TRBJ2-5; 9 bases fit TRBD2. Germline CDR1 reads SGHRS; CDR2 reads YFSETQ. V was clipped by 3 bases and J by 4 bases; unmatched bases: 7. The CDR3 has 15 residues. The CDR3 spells CASSSVATSGETQYF. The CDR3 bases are TGCGCCAGCAGCTCCGTCGCGACTAGCGGAGAGACCCAGTACTTC.

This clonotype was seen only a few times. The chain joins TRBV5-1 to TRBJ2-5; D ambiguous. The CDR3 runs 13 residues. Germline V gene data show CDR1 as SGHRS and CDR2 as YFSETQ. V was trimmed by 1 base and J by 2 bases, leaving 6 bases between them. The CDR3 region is CASSLIGQETQYF. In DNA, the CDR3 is TGCGCCAGCAGCTTGATTGGACAAGAGACCCAGTACTTC.

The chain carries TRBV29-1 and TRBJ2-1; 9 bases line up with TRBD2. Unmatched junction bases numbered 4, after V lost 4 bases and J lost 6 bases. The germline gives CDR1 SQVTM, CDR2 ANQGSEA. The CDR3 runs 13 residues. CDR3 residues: CSVASGRFNEQFF. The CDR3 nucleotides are TGCAGCGTTGCGAGCGGGAGGTTCAATGAGCAGTTCTTC.

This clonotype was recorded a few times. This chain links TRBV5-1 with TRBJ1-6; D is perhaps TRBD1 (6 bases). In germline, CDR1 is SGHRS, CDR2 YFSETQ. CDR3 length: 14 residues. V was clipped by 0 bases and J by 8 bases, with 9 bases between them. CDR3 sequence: CASSLEGGYSPLHF. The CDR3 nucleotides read TGCGCCAGCAGCTTGGAAGGGGGATATTCACCCCTCCACTTT. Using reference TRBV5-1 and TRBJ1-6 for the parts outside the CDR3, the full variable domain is KAGVTQTPRYLIKTRGQQVTLSCSPISGHRSVSWYQQTPGQGLQFLFEYFSETQRNKGNFPGRFSGRQFSNSRSEMNVSTLELGDSALYLCASSLEGGYSPLHFGNGTRLTVT.

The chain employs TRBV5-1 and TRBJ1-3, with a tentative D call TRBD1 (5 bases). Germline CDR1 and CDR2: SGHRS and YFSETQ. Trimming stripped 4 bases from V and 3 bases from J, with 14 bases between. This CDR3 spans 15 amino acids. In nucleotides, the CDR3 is TGCGCCAGCAGCACGGACATCCCGAGTGGAAACACCATATATTTT. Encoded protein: CASSTDIPSGNTIYF. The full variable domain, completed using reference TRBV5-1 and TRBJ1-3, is KAGVTQTPRYLIKTRGQQVTLSCSPISGHRSVSWYQQTPGQGLQFLFEYFSETQRNKGNFPGRFSGRQFSNSRSEMNVSTLELGDSALYLCASSTDIPSGNTIYFGEGSWLTVV.

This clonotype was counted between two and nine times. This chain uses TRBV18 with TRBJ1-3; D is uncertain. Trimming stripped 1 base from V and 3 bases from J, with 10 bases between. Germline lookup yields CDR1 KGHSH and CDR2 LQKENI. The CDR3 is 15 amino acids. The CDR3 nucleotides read TGTGCCAGCTCACCACAGACCCAAGGTGGAAACACCATATATTTT. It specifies CASSPQTQGGNTIYF.

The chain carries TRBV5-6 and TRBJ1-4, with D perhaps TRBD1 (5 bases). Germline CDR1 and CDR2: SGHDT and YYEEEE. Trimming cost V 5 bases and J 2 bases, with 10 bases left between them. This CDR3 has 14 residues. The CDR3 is CASSRGLTNEKLFF. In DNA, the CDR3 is TGTGCCAGCAGTAGGGGTTTGACTAATGAAAAACTGTTTTTT. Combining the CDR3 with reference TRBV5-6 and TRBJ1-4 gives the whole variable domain DAGVTQSPTHLIKTRGQQVTLRCSPKSGHDTVSWYQQALGQGPQFIFQYYEEEERQRGNFPDRFSGHQFPNYSSELNVNALLLGDSALYLCASSRGLTNEKLFFGSGTQLSVL.